This T cell receptor (beta chain) was documented in a study of graft-versus-host responses after intestinal transplantation. Overall study results and limits: Some GvH clones were seen earlier in gut or blood, suggesting intestinal origin.

Losses at the gene ends were 2 bases for V and 3 bases for J; bases not matched to a gene: 6. Germline V gene lookup returns CDR1 MNHNY and CDR2 SVGAGI (reference sequence). The CDR3 has 15 amino acids. Sequencing was performed with immunoSEQ multiplex PCR; in TCRdb, only in-frame clones are kept and a portion is missing. The data hold 18,000 or so clones, with approximately 95% observed a single time. As to this clone: What it binds is unknown.

The material was PBMCs, obtained 23 days after intestinal transplant. The source of this sequence is a human patient who received an intestinal transplant, so some T cells may come from the graft donor. This sequence joins TRBV6-6 and TRBJ1-1, with 7 bases matching TRBD1. The CDR3: CASSYPSGTDTEAFF. The CDR3, as DNA: TGTGCCAGCAGTTACCCGTCCGGGACAGACACTGAAGCTTTCTTT.